Below are 5 T cell receptor beta chains sequenced from a single sample in a study of blood T cell repertoires in COVID-19. Repertoires were generated with immunoSEQ multiplex PCR, while TCRdb's copy carries only in-frame clones and drops some. Of a few hundred thousand clones in the sample, 88% were seen once. The sequencing input was peripheral blood. Receptors originate from a woman aged 25 to 39 who had recovered from COVID-19.

The rearrangement joins TRBV5-4 to TRBJ2-2; 9 positions agree with TRBD2. CDR3 length equals 18 residues. CDR1 and CDR2 from the germline V gene are SGHNT and YYREEE (reference sequence). V trimming: 0 bases; J trimming: 2 bases; junction bases outside the gene matches: 8. CDR3 sequence (DNA): TGTGCCAGCAGCTTGGAGGGGTCTAGCGGGGATAACACCGGGGAGCTGTTTTTT. Protein: CASSLEGSSGDNTGELFF.

The V and J genes are TRBV3-1 (or the pseudogene TRBV3-2) and TRBJ1-4, with TRBD1 as a possible D gene (5 bases). The ends were cut back, 0 bases at V and 7 bases at J, with 12 bases in the middle. The CDR3 is 15 amino acids. Germline V gene data show CDR1 as LGHDT and CDR2 as YNNKEL (reference sequence). In DNA form, the CDR3 reads TGTGCCAGCAGCCAAGATCCCGGAAGGGGTGAAAAACTGTTTTTT. Protein: CASSQDPGRGEKLFF.

This clone came up a few times. The V call is TRBV7-8, the J call TRBJ1-5, with 11 nucleotides matching TRBD1. CDR3 length equals 17 residues. V trimming: 1 base; J trimming: 1 base; junction bases outside the gene matches: 3. The germline CDR1 and CDR2 sequences are SGHVS and FQNEAQ. Here the CDR3 reads CASSLGTGGTSNQPQHF. In nucleotides, the CDR3 is TGTGCCAGCAGCTTAGGGACAGGGGGCACAAGCAATCAGCCCCAGCATTTT.

The chain recombines TRBV30 with TRBJ2-7; 8 positions agree with TRBD1. V dropped 0 bases and J dropped 4; count of bases not matched to a gene: 8. The CDR3 spans 15 residues. Germline V CDR1 and CDR2: GTSNPN, SVGIG (reference sequence). CDR3 nucleotide sequence: TGTGCCTGGAGTGTACCCAGGACAGGGTTTTACGAGCAGTACTTC. Encoded protein: CAWSVPRTGFYEQYF. The full variable domain, completed using reference TRBV30 and TRBJ2-7, is SQTIHQWPATLVQPVGSPLSLECTVEGTSNPNLYWYRQAAGRGLQLLFYSVGIGQISSEVPQNLSASRPQDRQFILSSKKLLLSDSGFYLCAWSVPRTGFYEQYFGPGTRLTVT.

The rearrangement joins TRBV4-2 to TRBJ2-1; maybe TRBD2 (6 bases). Germline lookup yields CDR1 LGHNA and CDR2 YNFKEQ. The V and J ends lost 4 bases and 0 bases respectively, with 13 bases between them. The CDR3 has 16 residues. CDR3 nucleotides: TGTGCCAGCAGCCGGGGGGAAGCTGGCTCCTACAATGAGCAGTTCTTC. Translating it yields CASSRGEAGSYNEQFF.